This TCR beta chain was found in a study of T-cell reconstitution after alpha-beta-depleted transplantation in children (dated by TCRdb to the mid-2010s). Regarding the research as a whole: Using TCR repertoire profiling, the study quantitatively followed how T-cell immune reconstitution unfolded in children after TCRalphabeta/CD19-depleted allogeneic hematopoietic cell transplantation. Broad study findings and their caveats: In some patients, the high TCRbeta diversity seen at day 60 was put down to recipient T cells and intrathymic progenitors that had survived conditioning. Over the following months the frequencies of hyperexpanded clones went down, and after one year T-cell counts and TCRbeta diversity were mostly credited to newly produced T cells. Apparently early alphabetaT-cell count recovery about two months after transplant reportedly relied on only several hundred rapidly expanded clones derived from non-depleted graft cells.

This clonotype was found many times. It lacks a known antigen. Within one base of it there is no much larger clone, and no base qualities were kept. The treatment or condition tag for this specimen amounts to: allogeneic hematopoietic cell transplantation with graft depleted of TCRalphabeta T cells and CD19 B cells. TCRalphabeta/CD19-depleted allogeneic hematopoietic cell grafts were given to the transplant recipients, all of whom were children. Libraries were constructed by PCR. TCRdb lists the instrument as Illumina HiSeq 2500. TCR library preparation used molecular barcoding, with unique molecular identifiers applied to normalize quantification of the TCRbeta repertoire. In TCRdb, the public reads were trimmed at Q25 with fastp and aligned with MiXCR, with productive beta chains retained. Every entry covers one CDR3 protein and lists the most common genes and DNA from its rows. In all, the sample holds approximately 190,000 distinct CDR3 sequences, and 6.3% of those were seen once. The top ten clones comprise under 5% of the sample.

Here V drops 2 bases and J drops 6 bases, and the junction holds 12 bases not matched to any gene. As encoded in the germline V gene, CDR1 is MNHEY while CDR2 is SVGEGT. The CDR3 covers 18 residues, taking in both the cysteine and the phenylalanine. Just CDR3 DNA is preserved here, 54 bases in frame from base 1. The source was PBMCs, collected before TCRalphabeta/CD19-depleted stem cell transplant. The TCR originated in a girl younger than two with combined immunodeficiency, due to receive a stem cell transplant. The sequence is built from TRBV6-2 or TRBV6-3 and TRBJ2-1; 11 central nucleotides agree with TRBD2. The nucleotides are TGTGCCAGCAGTTACCCCATAGCGGGAGGGAGCTTAGGCAATGAGCAGTTCTTC. Translation gives CASSYPIAGGSLGNEQFF.